The TCR beta chain under discussion was sequenced for a study of CD8 T cells in ankylosing spondylitis. General study findings and limits: Seven to nine highly homologous variants formed a TCR beta motif that appeared characteristic of ankylosing spondylitis blood.

TCRdb reprocessed the 5' RACE reads via MiXCR and lists one record per CDR3 protein. The sample carries fewer than 450,000 distinct CDR3 sequences, roughly 15% recorded once. This clonotype was seen a handful of times. The antigen remains undetermined. Per germline, CDR1 ENHRY and CDR2 SYGVKD. Trimming removed 6 bases from V and 0 bases from J; junction bases left unmatched: 4. CDR3 size: 15 residues. This clonotype was obtained from a male donor with ankylosing spondylitis. The V gene is TRBV10-3, the J gene TRBJ2-2, with TRBD1 matching 7 bases. The source material was blood, either unsorted or a sorted T cell fraction (not recorded which). The CDR3 coding sequence is TGTGCCATCAGACCCGGGACAGCGAACACCGGGGAGCTGTTTTTT. Its protein is CAIRPGTANTGELFF.